This T cell receptor (beta chain) was obtained from a study of blood T cell repertoires in COVID-19. The CDR3 length is 13 residues. Original handling: It was from reference gene primer amplification that nucleated cell counts were estimated. Sequencing was performed with immunoSEQ multiplex PCR; in TCRdb, only in-frame clones are kept and a portion is missing. The V and J calls and the clone size are those of that table, but D and trimming were determined from the DNA. Here the sample spans 23,000 or so clones, approximately 81% being singletons. The sequence derives from a man between 65 and 85 years old with acute or convalescent COVID-19. V usage is TRBV1 and J usage is TRBJ2-1; the D segment call TRBD2 is taken from the table without a DNA check. TRBV1 is noted as a pseudogene. The source material was peripheral blood. The CDR3 bases are TGCACCAGCAGCCAACTAGCGGACAATGAGCAGTTCTTC. This sequence encodes CTSSQLADNEQFF.